These T cell receptor beta chains were read from a single sample in a study of PD-1 blockade in classical Hodgkin lymphoma. The protocol was immunoSEQ multiplex PCR, while the TCRdb copy is restricted to in-frame clones and leaves out a portion. The sample contains about 46,000 clones, about 78% of which appear only once. This specimen consisted of peripheral blood mononuclear cells (PBMCs), obtained before the second cycle of nivolumab. The receptor source for this set is a human donor with classical Hodgkin lymphoma. The CDR3 runs from the conserved cysteine through the conserved F or W. The D gene is left open where the match is weak. Clone size is not always given. Where it is, it says once, few, many or a class for expanded clones.

TRBV5-1	TRBD2	-	TRBJ2-3	CASSSFAAGADTQYF	TGCGCCAGCAGCTCGTTCGCGGCGGGGGCAGATACGCAGTATTTT
TRBV30	TRBD1	-	TRBJ1-2	CAWSLGTGWDGGYTF	TGTGCCTGGAGTCTCGGGACAGGGTGGGATGGTGGCTACACCTTC
TRBV19	-	-	TRBJ2-3	CATWARGSDTQYF	TGTGCCACCTGGGCGAGGGGCTCAGATACGCAGTATTTT
TRBV2	-	-	TRBJ2-2	CASSEIGVLGGELFF	TGTGCCAGCAGTGAGATAGGGGTCCTGGGCGGGGAGCTGTTTTTT
TRBV11-3	-	-	TRBJ1-2	CASSPEWTGGGYTF	TGTGCCAGCAGCCCCGAATGGACTGGCGGTGGCTACACCTTC
TRBV5-1	TRBD1	-	TRBJ2-3	CASSLRPDRADTQYF	TGCGCCAGCAGCTTAAGACCAGACAGGGCAGATACGCAGTATTTT
TRBV10-3	-	-	TRBJ1-1	CAIRTGGATEAFF	TGTGCCATCAGGACGGGGGGGGCCACTGAAGCTTTCTTT
TRBV5-1	-	-	TRBJ1-6	CASSATRDKGSPLHF	TGCGCCAGCAGCGCCACCCGGGACAAGGGTTCACCCCTCCACTTT
TRBV18	-	few	TRBJ1-3	CASSHGSGNTIYF	TGTGCCAGCTCGCACGGCTCTGGAAACACCATATATTTT
TRBV25-1	-	-	TRBJ1-2	CASSDPAVGYGYTF	TGTGCCAGCAGTGATCCAGCAGTCGGCTATGGCTACACCTTC
TRBV7-3	-	-	TRBJ1-2	CASSLTPRDIAGYTF	TGTGCCAGCAGCTTAACGCCCAGGGACATTGCTGGCTACACCTTC
TRBV7-2	-	-	TRBJ1-6	CASTGTQSYNSPLHF	TGTGCCAGCACCGGGACACAGTCCTATAATTCACCCCTCCACTTT
TRBV4-2	TRBD1	-	TRBJ1-1	CASSQEGTGGTEAFF	TGTGCCAGCAGCCAAGAAGGGACAGGAGGCACTGAAGCTTTCTTT
TRBV4-2	-	few	TRBJ1-5	CASSPAGQPQHF	TGTGCCAGCAGCCCCGCGGGGCAGCCCCAGCATTTT
TRBV11-2	-	-	TRBJ1-5	CASSLERNQPQHF	TGTGCCAGCAGCTTAGAACGGAATCAGCCCCAGCATTTT
TRBV21-1	-	-	TRBJ2-7	CASGLASGEQYF	TGTGCCAGCGGTTTGGCAAGTGGGGAGCAGTACTTC
TRBV7-9	-	few	TRBJ1-6	CASSLEGPGARSPLHF	TGTGCCAGCAGCTTAGAGGGACCGGGGGCAAGATCACCCCTCCACTTT
TRBV2	-	-	TRBJ1-4	CASSFGRDATNEKLFF	TGTGCCAGCAGCTTTGGACGGGATGCAACTAATGAAAAACTGTTTTTT
TRBV11-2	-	once	TRBJ2-2	CASSLVGGTRTGELFF	TGTGCCAGCAGCTTAGTAGGGGGGACCCGCACCGGGGAGCTGTTTTTT
TRBV27	TRBD1	-	TRBJ2-7	CASSPGQGTSYEQYF	TGTGCCAGCAGTCCCGGACAGGGTACGTCCTACGAGCAGTACTTC
TRBV18	-	-	TRBJ1-1	CASSPGGTLNTEAFF	TGTGCCAGCTCACCAGGAGGCACCTTGAACACTGAAGCTTTCTTT
TRBV4-3	TRBD1	-	TRBJ2-7	CASSQEEGDRGFYEQYF	TGCGCCAGCAGCCAAGAAGAAGGGGACAGGGGGTTCTACGAGCAGTACTTC
TRBV21-1	-	-	TRBJ1-3	CASSKWARQGNGNTIYF	TGTGCCAGCAGCAAATGGGCCCGTCAGGGGAACGGAAACACCATATATTTT
TRBV19	-	once	TRBJ2-4	CASSTRDRTRKNIQYF	TGTGCCAGTAGTACCCGCGACAGGACCCGAAAAAACATTCAGTACTTC
TRBV7-9	TRBD1	-	TRBJ1-2	CASSLAGRGLSYGYTF	TGTGCCAGCAGCTTAGCGGGGAGGGGGCTGAGCTATGGCTACACCTTC
TRBV21-1	-	-	TRBJ2-7	CASREDYEQYF	TGTGCCAGCAGGGAGGACTACGAGCAGTACTTC
TRBV7-9	TRBD1	-	TRBJ1-2	CASSLLTGGYYGYTF	TGTGCCAGCAGCTTACTAACAGGGGGCTACTATGGCTACACCTTC
TRBV29-1	-	-	TRBJ2-5	CSAGDAATQYF	TGCAGCGCTGGTGACGCCGCGACCCAGTACTTC
TRBV9	TRBD1	-	TRBJ2-3	CASSISSGGSTDTQYF	TGTGCCAGCAGCATCTCTTCAGGGGGTAGCACAGATACGCAGTATTTT
TRBV7-9	TRBD2	-	TRBJ2-3	CASSSPMLAGDSTDTQYF	TGTGCCAGCAGCTCGCCGATGCTAGCGGGGGATAGCACAGATACGCAGTATTTT
TRBV30	TRBD1	-	TRBJ1-1	CAWSPSFDREAFF	TGTGCCTGGAGTCCCTCTTTCGACAGGGAGGCTTTCTTT
TRBV13	TRBD2	-	TRBJ2-5	CASSGGLAERTETQYF	TGTGCCAGCAGCGGGGGACTAGCGGAGCGAACAGAGACCCAGTACTTC
TRBV19	-	-	TRBJ1-2	CASSSGPGYGYTF	TGTGCCAGTAGTAGTGGGCCGGGCTATGGCTACACCTTC
TRBV6-5	TRBD2	-	TRBJ2-3	CASRPAGFTDTQYF	TGTGCCAGCCGGCCAGCGGGATTCACAGATACGCAGTATTTT
TRBV28	-	-	TRBJ1-1	CASSLWADSGNTEAFF	TGTGCCAGCAGTTTATGGGCCGATTCGGGGAACACTGAAGCTTTCTTT
TRBV12-5	-	once	TRBJ1-1	CASRGRREAFF	TGTGCTAGTCGGGGCAGACGTGAAGCTTTCTTT
TRBV15	TRBD1	-	TRBJ2-7	CATSREGRGRYEQYF	TGTGCCACCAGCAGAGAGGGCAGGGGGCGATACGAGCAGTACTTC
TRBV30	-	-	TRBJ2-3	CAWSVMAGVDTQYF	TGTGCCTGGAGTGTAATGGCGGGTGTCGATACGCAGTATTTT
TRBV6-6	TRBD1	-	TRBJ2-2	CASSFGTGVLSGELFF	TGTGCCAGCAGTTTTGGGACAGGGGTCCTTTCCGGGGAGCTGTTTTTT
TRBV7-8	TRBD2	medium-sized	TRBJ2-1	CASSPIIAGLSHNEQFF	TGTGCCAGCAGCCCGATAATAGCGGGACTGAGCCACAATGAGCAGTTCTTC
TRBV9	-	-	TRBJ2-5	CASSSRPGGIGETQYF	TGTGCCAGCAGCTCCAGACCAGGAGGGATCGGGGAGACCCAGTACTTC
TRBV4-3	-	-	TRBJ1-1	CASSPPGGTGTEAFF	TGCGCCAGCAGCCCCCCGGGGGGGACGGGGACTGAAGCTTTCTTT
TRBV19	-	-	TRBJ2-7	CASSAGLAYEQYF	TGTGCCAGTAGTGCGGGACTTGCCTACGAGCAGTACTTC
TRBV7-2	-	-	TRBJ2-5	CASSAAQETQYF	TGTGCCAGCTCGGCGGCTCAAGAGACCCAGTACTTC